This entry concerns a single T cell receptor (beta chain). As yet, its antigen is unknown. Alongside a J-beta primer mix, a sample-barcoded 5' primer served in a second PCR lasting roughly 6 to 12 cycles. TCRdb processed the 5' RACE reads anew with MiXCR; each CDR3 protein has one entry. The sample gives hundreds of thousands of distinct CDR3 sequences, roughly 43% of which show up once; about 32% is in the top ten. This specimen belongs to a study of blood T cells in healthy people across ages. V lost 4 bases and J lost 3; bases outside the gene matches: 9. Germline V gene sequence: CDR1 MNHEY, CDR2 SVGAGI. The CDR3 length is 16 residues. Study results and caveats: More naive CD4+ cells and higher diversity were found in long-lived than in aged donors.

This TCR was sampled from an older man in good health. The chain is built from TRBV6-5 and TRBJ2-7; TRBD1 matches 10 bases. Specimen: blood. DNA of the CDR3: TGTGCCAGCAGTTCCCCTAGACAGGGGGCCGTCTACGAGCAGTACTTC. This codes for CASSSPRQGAVYEQYF.